The 24 T cell receptor beta chains given below trace back to one sample, sequenced in a study of shared clonotypes between healthy human individuals. Sequencing used immunoSEQ multiplex PCR; TCRdb keeps in-frame clones, though not all of them. The sample comprises millions of clones, about 93% of which are singletons, and about 1.5% rests with the top ten. CD45RO-negative cells were positively selected for CCR7, leaving out terminally differentiated effector memory CD45RA+ cells. The material sequenced was naive CD8+ T cells from PBMCs. Receptor source: a man aged 18 to 30 in good health. Some clones in this sample may be carry-over from other donors' samples.

This chain links TRBV27 with TRBJ2-7; TRBD1 matches at 8 bases. Germline CDR1 is MNHEY and CDR2 is SMNVEV (reference sequence). The CDR3 extends over 16 amino acids. The J segment lost 0 bases and the V segment lost 4 bases, leaving 8 bases of the junction unmatched. CDR3 sequence reads: CASSYSGGWSSYEQYF. The CDR3 nucleotides are TGTGCCAGCAGTTACTCAGGGGGCTGGAGCTCCTACGAGCAGTACTTC.

In nucleotides, the CDR3 is TGTGCCAGCAGCTTACGGGGGGCTTACGAGCAGTACTTC. Amino acids: CASSLRGAYEQYF. The V and J genes are TRBV7-9 and TRBJ2-7, with D possibly TRBD2 on 7 matching bases. Germline V gene sequence: CDR1 SEHNR, CDR2 FQNEAQ (reference sequence). Trimming removed 2 bases at V and 4 bases at J, with 9 bases between. This CDR3 has 13 amino acids.

This rearrangement joins TRBV7-2 to TRBJ2-7; 8 bases fit TRBD1. The trim removed 5 bases at V and 3 bases at J, leaving 3 bases unmatched. This CDR3 spans 13 amino acids. Germline V gives CDR1 SGHTA, CDR2 FQGNSA. The CDR3 spells CASSHRGSYEQYF. CDR3 in DNA: TGTGCCAGCAGCCACAGGGGGAGCTACGAGCAGTACTTC.

This chain uses TRBV6-1 with TRBJ2-2; 7 positions match TRBD2. The germline V gene encodes CDR1 MNHNS and CDR2 SASEGT. The CDR3 is 16 amino acids. V was pared by 2 bases and J by 3 bases, with 6 bases of the junction left unmatched. The CDR3 DNA is TGTGCCAGCAGTGAACTTTGGCTAGCGGACACCGGGGAGCTGTTTTTT. This translates into CASSELWLADTGELFF.

This rearrangement joins TRBV11-2 to TRBJ1-4, with 10 bases aligning to TRBD1. CDR1 and CDR2 (germline): SGHAT, FQNNGV. The CDR3 extends over 18 amino acids. The V gene end was trimmed by 6 bases and the J gene end by 2 bases; junction bases not matched to a gene: 12. CDR3 region: CASRLGTGVISTNEKLFF. CDR3 in DNA: TGTGCCAGCAGGCTAGGGACAGGGGTGATTTCGACTAATGAAAAACTGTTTTTT.

The chain uses TRBV7-9 and TRBJ1-3; D unclear. From germline, CDR1 is SEHNR and CDR2 FQNEAQ (reference sequence). The CDR3 runs 12 residues. V shed 1 base and J shed 6 bases, with 4 bases lying between them. The CDR3 region is CASSLGANTIYF. The DNA for the CDR3 is TGTGCCAGCAGCTTAGGCGCAAACACCATATATTTT.

A note on this clone: Other DNA variants within this sample encode the same CDR3. The rearrangement uses TRBV27 and TRBJ1-2; D may be TRBD1 (5 bases). Trimming removed 0 bases at V and 4 bases at J, with 9 bases between. The CDR3 has 14 amino acids. CDR1 and CDR2 from the germline V gene are MNHEY and SMNVEV (reference sequence). The CDR3 reads CASSLSGRGYGYTF. CDR3 coding DNA: TGTGCCAGCAGTTTATCGGGGAGGGGCTATGGCTACACCTTC.

This clone was seen once. This sequence joins TRBV5-1 and TRBJ2-7; either TRBD1 or TRBD2 may fit D (5 bases each). The V gene's germline CDR1 is SGHRS and CDR2 YFSETQ. The CDR3 length is 17 residues. With 4 bases removed from V and 1 base from J, the gap between germline ends came to 21 bases. The CDR3 region is CASSRTDRDVPSYEQYF. The CDR3 DNA is TGCGCCAGCAGCCGGACGGACCGGGACGTTCCGTCCTACGAGCAGTACTTC.

The genes are TRBV11-3 and TRBJ2-1; the D is unclear. CDR1 is SGHNT, CDR2 YENEEA, per germline. Trimming left V 5 bases short and J 5 bases short, with 10 bases between. The CDR3 contains 13 residues. CDR3 sequence reads: CASSQSRDNEQFF. Here the CDR3 DNA reads TGTGCCAGCAGCCAGTCCCGGGACAATGAGCAGTTCTTC.

The chain employs TRBV5-6 and TRBJ2-2; D gene uncertain. The germline V and J ends were trimmed by 4 bases and 7 bases, with 14 bases remaining between them. Germline assignment: CDR1 SGHDT and CDR2 YYEEEE. This CDR3 is built from 14 residues. The CDR3 DNA sequence: TGTGCCAGCAGCCCAGGCGACTTCAGCGGGGAGCTGTTTTTT. Translated, it gives CASSPGDFSGELFF.

The chain is built from TRBV30 and TRBJ2-5; D gene uncertain. The ends were cut back, 2 bases at V and 5 bases at J, with 12 bases in the middle. This CDR3 is 13 amino acids long. Germline CDR1 reads GTSNPN; CDR2 reads SVGIG (reference sequence). The CDR3 DNA reads TGTGCCTGGAGTCCTGCCGCTGAGGAGACCCAGTACTTC. This sequence encodes CAWSPAAEETQYF.

V and J are TRBV28 and TRBJ2-7; perhaps TRBD1 as D (6 bases). The CDR3 contains 16 residues. Germline-derived CDR1 and CDR2 are MDHEN and SYDVKM. V was trimmed by 2 bases and J by 0 bases, leaving 14 bases between them. CDR3 DNA sequence: TGTGCCAGCAGTTTAAGTGGTCGAGGGGGCTCCTACGAGCAGTACTTC. Residues: CASSLSGRGGSYEQYF.

The genes are TRBV19 and TRBJ2-1; 8 bases agree with TRBD1. Germline CDR1 LNHDA, CDR2 SQIVND (reference sequence). J was trimmed by 4 bases and V by 3 bases; bases with no gene match: 11. This CDR3 region has 17 residues. CDR3 in amino acids: CASSITSQGAIYNEQFF. CDR3 DNA: TGTGCCAGTAGTATCACCTCTCAGGGGGCTATATACAATGAGCAGTTCTTC.

This clone has only a few counts. At the DNA level, this CDR3 is encoded by other sequences in the same sample as well. The rearrangement uses TRBV28 and TRBJ1-5, with D maybe TRBD1 (6 bases). The germline V and J ends were trimmed by 6 bases and 5 bases, with 11 bases remaining between them. CDR1 is MDHEN, CDR2 SYDVKM, per germline. The CDR3 consists of 13 residues. The DNA of the CDR3 is TGTGCCAGCAGGGGAACAGGGCATCAGCCCCAGCATTTT. It is translated as CASRGTGHQPQHF.

The chain is built from TRBV28 and TRBJ2-1; unclear D gene. The CDR3 has 15 amino acids. Trimming removed 1 base from V and 2 bases from J, with 9 bases in between. Germline CDR1 MDHEN, CDR2 SYDVKM. CDR3 region: CASSLFSPTYNEQFF. In DNA form, the CDR3 reads TGTGCCAGCAGTTTATTTTCCCCAACCTACAATGAGCAGTTCTTC.

The V call is TRBV6-5, the J call TRBJ1-1, with D possibly being TRBD1 (5 bases). CDR3 length equals 14 residues. Germline V gives CDR1 MNHEY, CDR2 SVGAGI. V was trimmed by 5 bases and J by 4 bases, leaving 14 bases between them. CDR3: CASSDYAGSTEAFF. CDR3 nucleotide sequence: TGTGCCAGCAGTGACTACGCAGGGAGCACTGAAGCTTTCTTT.

The chain couples TRBV5-1 to TRBJ1-5; tentatively, D is TRBD1 (6 bases). CDR1 is SGHRS and CDR2 is YFSETQ in the germline V gene. V gave up 4 bases and J gave up 4 bases, with 21 bases separating them. CDR3 size: 17 residues. The chain's CDR3 is CASSLPRGRAKNQPQHF. Written as DNA, the CDR3 is TGCGCCAGCAGCCTGCCCCGGGGGCGGGCTAAGAATCAGCCCCAGCATTTT.

This clone was picked up one time. V usage is TRBV27 and J usage is TRBJ2-1, with TRBD2 matching over 11 bases. Trimming cost V 6 bases and J 6 bases; bases outside gene matches: 4. This CDR3 is 14 amino acids long. CDR1 and CDR2 (germline): MNHEY, SMNVEV (reference sequence). The CDR3 reads CASRRLAGPNEQFF. The CDR3 nucleotides are TGTGCCAGCAGAAGACTAGCGGGACCCAATGAGCAGTTCTTC.

The chain has TRBV30 and TRBJ2-3; no clear D gene. This CDR3 comprises 16 residues. Trimming took 2 bases from V and 4 from J, leaving 19 bases between them. Germline V gene sequence: CDR1 GTSNPN, CDR2 SVGIG (reference sequence). CDR3 residues: CAWSYPLGWGPDTQYF. For the CDR3, the DNA is TGTGCCTGGAGTTACCCCTTGGGCTGGGGTCCAGATACGCAGTATTTT.

The J gene is TRBJ1-1, the V gene TRBV7-9, with D maybe TRBD1 (5 bases). Germline V gene sequence: CDR1 SEHNR, CDR2 FQNEAQ (reference sequence). V lost 5 bases and J 4 bases, leaving 17 bases between the germline ends. The length of the CDR3 is 15 residues. In DNA form, the CDR3 reads TGTGCCAGCAGCCCCAAGAATCCGGGACTCACTGAAGCTTTCTTT. Its protein is CASSPKNPGLTEAFF.

As DNA, the CDR3 is TGCAGCGTGGATTGGGGAGGGGGCTACGAGCAGTACTTC. It yields the protein CSVDWGGGYEQYF. This chain uses TRBV29-1 with TRBJ2-7; a possible D gene is TRBD2 (7 bases). CDR3 length equals 13 residues. CDR1 is SQVTM, CDR2 ANQGSEA, per germline. With 6 bases removed from V and 3 bases from J, the gap between germline ends came to 15 bases.

The V call is TRBV5-6, the J call TRBJ2-1; 12 bases map to TRBD2. The CDR3 runs 15 residues. Looked up from germline, CDR1 is SGHDT and CDR2 is YYEEEE. V gave up 3 bases and J gave up 8 bases; unmatched junction bases: 6. The CDR3 sequence is CASSSTSGSGDEQFF. The CDR3 DNA follows: TGTGCCAGCAGCTCGACTAGCGGGAGTGGGGATGAGCAGTTCTTC.

The rearrangement uses TRBV9 and TRBJ1-2; D might be TRBD1 (5 bases). The V end lost 0 bases, the J end lost 0 bases, and 12 bases lay between the germline ends. This CDR3 contains 16 residues. Germline CDR1 is SGDLS and CDR2 is YYNGEE. The CDR3 DNA reads as TGTGCCAGCAGCGTAGCGGGGACCCTAGCTAACTATGGCTACACCTTC. Amino acid sequence: CASSVAGTLANYGYTF.

J is TRBJ1-2 and V is TRBV6-6, with D unresolved. The V gene's germline CDR1 is MNHNY and CDR2 SVGAGI (reference sequence). The CDR3 covers 13 residues. V shed 5 bases and J shed 3 bases, with 10 bases lying between them. The DNA of the CDR3 is TGTGCCAGCAGTCCCCTTTCGGACTATGGCTACACCTTC. Protein sequence: CASSPLSDYGYTF.